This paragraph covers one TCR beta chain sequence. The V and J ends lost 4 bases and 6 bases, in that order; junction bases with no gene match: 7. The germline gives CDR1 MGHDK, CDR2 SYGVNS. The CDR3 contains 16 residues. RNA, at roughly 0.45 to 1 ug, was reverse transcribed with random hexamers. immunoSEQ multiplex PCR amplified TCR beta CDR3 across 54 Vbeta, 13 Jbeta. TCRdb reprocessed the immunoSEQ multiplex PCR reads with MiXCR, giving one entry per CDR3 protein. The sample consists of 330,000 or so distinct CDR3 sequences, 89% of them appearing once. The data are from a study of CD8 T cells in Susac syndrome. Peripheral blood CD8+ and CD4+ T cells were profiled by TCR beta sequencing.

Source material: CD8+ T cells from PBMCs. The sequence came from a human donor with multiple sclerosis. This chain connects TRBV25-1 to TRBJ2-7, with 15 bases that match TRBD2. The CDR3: CASSGGLAGGPSEQYF. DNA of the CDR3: TGTGCCAGCAGTGGCGGACTAGCGGGAGGGCCGTCCGAGCAGTACTTC.